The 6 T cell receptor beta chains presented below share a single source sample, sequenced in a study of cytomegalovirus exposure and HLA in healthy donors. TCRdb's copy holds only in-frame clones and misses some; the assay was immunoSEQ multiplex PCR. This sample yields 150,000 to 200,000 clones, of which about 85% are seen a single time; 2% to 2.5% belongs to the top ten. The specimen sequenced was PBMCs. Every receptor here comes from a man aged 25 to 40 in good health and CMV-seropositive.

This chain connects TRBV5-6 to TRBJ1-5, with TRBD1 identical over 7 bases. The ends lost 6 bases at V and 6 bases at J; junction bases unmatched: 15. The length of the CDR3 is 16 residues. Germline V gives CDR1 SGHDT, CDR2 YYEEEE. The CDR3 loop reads CASIRIATGALQPQHF. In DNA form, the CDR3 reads TGTGCCAGCATCCGGATTGCCACAGGGGCACTTCAGCCCCAGCATTTT. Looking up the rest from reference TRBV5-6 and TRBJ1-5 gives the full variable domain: DAGVTQSPTHLIKTRGQQVTLRCSPKSGHDTVSWYQQALGQGPQFIFQYYEEEERQRGNFPDRFSGHQFPNYSSELNVNALLLGDSALYLCASIRIATGALQPQHFGDGTRLSIL.

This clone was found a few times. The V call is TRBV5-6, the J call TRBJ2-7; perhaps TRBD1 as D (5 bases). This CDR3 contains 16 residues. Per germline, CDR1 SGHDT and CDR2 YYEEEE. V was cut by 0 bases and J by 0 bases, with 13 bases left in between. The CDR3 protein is CASSLEGYASSYEQYF. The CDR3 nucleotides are TGTGCCAGCAGCTTGGAGGGGTATGCTAGCTCCTACGAGCAGTACTTC.

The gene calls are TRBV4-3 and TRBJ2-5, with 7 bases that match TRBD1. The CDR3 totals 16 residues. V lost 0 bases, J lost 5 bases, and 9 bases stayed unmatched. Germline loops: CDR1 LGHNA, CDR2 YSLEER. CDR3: CASSQDVGQPPETQYF. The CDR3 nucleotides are TGCGCCAGCAGCCAAGATGTGGGACAGCCTCCGGAGACCCAGTACTTC.

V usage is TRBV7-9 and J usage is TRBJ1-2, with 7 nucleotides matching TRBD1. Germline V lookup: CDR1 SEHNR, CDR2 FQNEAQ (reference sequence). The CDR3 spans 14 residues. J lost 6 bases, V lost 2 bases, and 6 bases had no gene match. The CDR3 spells CASSLTGAWDGYTF. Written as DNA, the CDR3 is TGTGCCAGCAGCTTAACAGGGGCTTGGGATGGCTACACCTTC.

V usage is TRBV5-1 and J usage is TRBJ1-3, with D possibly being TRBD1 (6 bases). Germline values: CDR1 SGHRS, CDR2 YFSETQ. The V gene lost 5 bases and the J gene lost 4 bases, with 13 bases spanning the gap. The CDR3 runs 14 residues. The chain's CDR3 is CASSSGDGGNTIYF. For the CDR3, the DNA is TGCGCCAGCAGTTCAGGGGACGGAGGAAACACCATATATTTT.

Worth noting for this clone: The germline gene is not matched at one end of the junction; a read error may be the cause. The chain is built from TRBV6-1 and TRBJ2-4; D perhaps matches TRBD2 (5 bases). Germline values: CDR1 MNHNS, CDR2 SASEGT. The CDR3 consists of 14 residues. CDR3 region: CASTPGSGGGDRNF. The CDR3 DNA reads TGTGCCAGCACTCCCGGAAGCGGCGGAGGCGATCGAAACTTC.